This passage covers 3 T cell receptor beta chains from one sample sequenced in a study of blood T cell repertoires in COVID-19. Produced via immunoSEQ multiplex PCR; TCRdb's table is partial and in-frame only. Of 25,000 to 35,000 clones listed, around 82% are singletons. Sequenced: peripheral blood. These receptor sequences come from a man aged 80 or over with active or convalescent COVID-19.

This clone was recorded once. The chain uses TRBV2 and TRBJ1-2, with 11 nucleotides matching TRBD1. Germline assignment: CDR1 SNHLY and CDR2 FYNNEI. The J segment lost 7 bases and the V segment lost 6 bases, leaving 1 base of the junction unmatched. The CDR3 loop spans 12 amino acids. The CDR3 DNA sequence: TGTGCCAGCAGCGGGACAGGGGGTGGCTACACCTTC. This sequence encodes CASSGTGGGYTF.

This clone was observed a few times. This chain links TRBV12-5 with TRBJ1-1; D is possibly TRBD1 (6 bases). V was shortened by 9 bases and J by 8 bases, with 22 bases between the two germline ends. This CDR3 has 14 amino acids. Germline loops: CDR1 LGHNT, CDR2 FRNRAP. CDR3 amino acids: CASLLRELGTEAFF. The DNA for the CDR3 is TGTGCTAGCCTACTTCGCGAACTCGGGACAGAAGCTTTCTTT. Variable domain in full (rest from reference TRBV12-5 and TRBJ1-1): DARVTQTPRHKVTEMGQEVTMRCQPILGHNTVFWYRQTMMQGLELLAYFRNRAPLDDSGMPKDRFSAEMPDATLATLKIQPSEPRDSAVYFCASLLRELGTEAFFGQGTRLTVV.

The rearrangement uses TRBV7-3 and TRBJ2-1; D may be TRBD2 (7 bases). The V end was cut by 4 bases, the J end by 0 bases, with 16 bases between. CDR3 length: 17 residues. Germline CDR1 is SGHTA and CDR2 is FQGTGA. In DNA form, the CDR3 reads TGTGCCAGCAGCTACCAGGGGAGGGGCTACTCCTACAATGAGCAGTTCTTC. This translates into CASSYQGRGYSYNEQFF. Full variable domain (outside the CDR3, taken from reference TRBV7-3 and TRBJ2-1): GAGVSQTPSNKVTEKGKYVELRCDPISGHTALYWYRQSLGQGPEFLIYFQGTGAADDSGLPNDRFFAVRPEGSVSTLKIQRTERGDSAVYLCASSYQGRGYSYNEQFFGPGTRLTVL.